This TCR beta chain was recovered during a study of blood T cell repertoires in COVID-19. Study-wide background: Collection of acute and convalescent COVID-19 samples took place in the United States, Italy and Spain. From T cells, B-cell-depleted T cells, or PBMCs came the material, which was cDNA or gDNA.

In the original processing: It was from reference gene primer amplification that nucleated cell counts were estimated. The repertoire was sequenced with immunoSEQ multiplex PCR; TCRdb's copy has only in-frame clones and lacks some. D and trimming come from the DNA, and the V and J calls and clone size come from that table. The data show about 170,000 clones, 85% to 90% seen once. Enrolled during active infection, Seattle patients were then followed longitudinally. Trimming removed 5 bases at V and 5 bases at J, with 15 bases between. The germline gives CDR1 LNHDA, CDR2 SQIVND (reference sequence). The length of the CDR3 is 14 residues.

The TCR originated in a woman older than 75 with COVID-19, enrolled during active disease. The chain recombines TRBV19 with TRBJ1-2; D remains unclear. The specimen was peripheral blood. The chain's CDR3 is CASSPMRATYGYTF. The CDR3 DNA reads as TGTGCCAGTAGTCCCATGAGGGCCACATATGGCTACACCTTC.